This T cell receptor (beta chain) was sequenced for a study of radiotherapy plus CTLA-4 blockade in lung cancer. About the research overall: Patients showed objective responses in about a sixth of cases, and disease control was achieved by about 30%.

On this clone: The antigen is unknown.

Repertoires were generated with immunoSEQ multiplex PCR, while TCRdb's copy carries only in-frame clones and drops some. The sample has some 110,000 clones, more than 80% seen once. CDR3 length: 13 amino acids. V gave up 6 bases and J gave up 7 bases, with 15 bases separating them. Germline V gives CDR1 MNHNY, CDR2 SVGAGI (reference sequence). Overall study results and limits: Subsequent to radiotherapy plus ipilimumab, tumor-derived TCR clones underwent expansion in blood.

The TCR was taken from a human donor with non-small cell lung cancer that progressed on radiotherapy plus ipilimumab. V gene TRBV6-6 combines with J gene TRBJ1-2, with a possible D match to TRBD1 (5 bases). Sample: peripheral blood, taken from a patient treated with radiotherapy plus ipilimumab. CDR3 DNA sequence: TGTGCCAGCAGCTCCTCAGGGTTTTCTGGCTACACCTTC. This encodes CASSSSGFSGYTF.